Following are 12 T cell receptor beta chains from one sample sequenced in a study of cytomegalovirus exposure and HLA in healthy donors (dated by TCRdb to between 2016 and 2019). The protocol used for the library was the immunoSEQ multiplex PCR assay. For the multiplex PCR, a mixture combining 60 forward primers for TCR Vbeta segments and 13 reverse primers for TCR Jbeta segments was used. TCRdb retrieved this table from immuneACCESS and kept in-frame rearrangements only. Not all clones are present; in checked studies, unresolved V genes account for under half, and no reason is known for the remainder. This sample is represented by 240,000 or so clones; approximately 81% of them were singletons. The top ten hold around 8.3% of the sample. Specimen: PBMCs. Receptors were obtained from a woman in her fifties or sixties in good health and CMV-seropositive.

This chain connects TRBV6-7 to TRBJ2-7; 8 bases fit TRBD2. TRBV6-7 is placed among ORFs of uncertain function. This CDR3 is 13 amino acids long. The V and J ends lost 7 bases and 4 bases, in that order; junction bases with no gene match: 6. CDR3 nucleotides: TGTGCCAGCATTCCAACGGGAGGGTACGAGCAGTACTTC. It yields the protein CASIPTGGYEQYF.

The chain couples TRBV2 to TRBJ2-7, with D unclear. Trimming removed 7 bases from V and 4 bases from J, with 11 bases in between. Looked up from germline, CDR1 is SNHLY and CDR2 is FYNNEI. The CDR3 has 12 residues. This chain's CDR3 is CASTPAEYEQYF. CDR3 bases: TGTGCCAGCACCCCCGCGGAGTACGAGCAGTACTTC.

This clone was detected a few times. The chain is built from TRBV28 and TRBJ1-2; TRBD1 matches 9 bases. In germline, CDR1 is MDHEN, CDR2 SYDVKM. With 6 bases clipped from V and 6 bases from J, the junction kept 17 bases outside the gene matches. This CDR3 contains 17 residues. CDR3 protein: CASRMTIPLRDRDGYTF. In DNA form, the CDR3 reads TGTGCCAGCAGGATGACAATACCGCTAAGGGACAGGGATGGCTACACCTTC.

V is TRBV5-1 and J is TRBJ1-4; weak D call: TRBD1 (5 bases). In germline, CDR1 is SGHRS, CDR2 YFSETQ. The CDR3 length is 14 residues. Trimming took off 2 bases at V and 8 bases at J, with 13 bases between the two ends. CDR3 sequence reads: CASSLGRVDEKLFF. The CDR3 region has the DNA TGCGCCAGCAGCTTAGGCAGGGTGGACGAAAAACTGTTTTTT.

The V and J genes are TRBV6-5 and TRBJ1-3, with D tentatively TRBD1 (6 bases). Germline V gene lookup returns CDR1 MNHEY and CDR2 SVGAGI. CDR3 length equals 15 residues. The V and J ends lost 6 bases and 4 bases respectively, with 16 bases between them. The CDR3 loop reads CASSRQARWGNTIYF. The CDR3 DNA sequence: TGTGCCAGCAGCCGACAGGCGCGGTGGGGAAACACCATATATTTT.

The rearrangement links TRBV6-1 to TRBJ1-1; a weak D match, TRBD1 (5 bases). V dropped 1 base and J dropped 5 bases, with 8 bases sitting between them. CDR3 length: 13 residues. CDR1 MNHNS and CDR2 SASEGT come from the germline V gene. In DNA, the CDR3 is TGTGCCAGCAGTGAAGGGGGGAGGACTGAAGCTTTCTTT. Its protein is CASSEGGRTEAFF.

This rearrangement joins TRBV19 to TRBJ2-1; 8 nucleotides agree with TRBD1. The V and J ends lost 9 bases and 7 bases, in that order; junction bases with no gene match: 11. The CDR3 length is 14 residues. Germline V gene sequence: CDR1 LNHDA, CDR2 SQIVND (reference sequence). The DNA for the CDR3 is TGTGCCAGCCGTCCAGGACAGGGCGGGAATGAGCAGTTCTTC. It encodes CASRPGQGGNEQFF.

Comments on this clone: A read error may account for a junction end that differs from germline. DNA for the CDR3: TGTTCCAGCGTTAGGACTAGCGGCTCCACAGATACGCAGTATTTT. Translation: CSSVRTSGSTDTQYF. The V call is TRBV7-9, the J call TRBJ2-3; 10 bases agree with TRBD2. The germline gives CDR1 SEHNR, CDR2 FQNEAQ (reference sequence). This CDR3 is built from 15 residues.

This chain joins TRBV15 and TRBJ1-2; 8 bases match TRBD1. Germline values: CDR1 LNHNV, CDR2 YYDKDF (reference sequence). The CDR3 has 14 residues. The junction had 5 bases not matched to a gene; V was cut back by 7 bases and J by 1 base. The CDR3 loop reads CATTSDRVNYGYTF. CDR3 nucleotide sequence: TGTGCCACCACCTCGGACAGGGTTAACTATGGCTACACCTTC.

This chain uses TRBV5-6 with TRBJ2-1; D remains unclear. The CDR3 has 15 residues. CDR1 is SGHDT, CDR2 YYEEEE, per germline. Trimming shortened V by 0 bases and J by 0 bases, and 7 bases separated the two germline ends. The CDR3 region has the DNA TGTGCCAGCAGCTTGGCTACCTACTCCTACAATGAGCAGTTCTTC. Translated: CASSLATYSYNEQFF.

V is TRBV11-2 and J is TRBJ2-5; 8 bases are a match to TRBD2. Germline CDR1 reads SGHAT; CDR2 reads FQNNGV. J was trimmed by 0 bases and V by 0 bases; bases with no gene match: 9. The CDR3 is 18 residues long. The CDR3 loop is CASSLDPWREANQETQYF. The DNA of the CDR3 is TGTGCCAGCAGCTTAGATCCGTGGCGGGAGGCCAACCAAGAGACCCAGTACTTC.

V is TRBV5-1 and J is TRBJ2-5; TRBD2 matches 8 bases. The CDR3 runs 14 residues. With 2 bases clipped from V and 5 bases from J, the junction kept 5 bases outside the gene matches. Germline V lookup: CDR1 SGHRS, CDR2 YFSETQ. CDR3: CASSFSGGLETQYF. Here the CDR3 DNA reads TGCGCCAGCAGCTTTTCGGGAGGGTTGGAGACCCAGTACTTC.